This passage covers 16 T cell receptor beta chains from one sample sequenced in a study of Ad26.COV2.S vaccination and SARS-CoV-2 variants. Profiled with immunoSEQ multiplex PCR; TCRdb holds only in-frame clones, not every one. The top ten hold 2.1% of the sample, which has some 340,000 clones, 85% seen once. Treatment meaning: approximately 18 received Ad26.COV2.S at low or high dose, single or two shots; several received placebo; per-sample allocation not given. Vaccine and placebo recipients were sampled on day 63 after the first injection. The source was peripheral blood, collected in a trial of Ad26.COV2.S vaccine versus placebo. These receptors were collected from a person aged 18-60 years who received the Ad26.COV2.S COVID-19 vaccine or a placebo.

The chain recombines TRBV5-1 with TRBJ2-6, with D unresolved. Germline V gives CDR1 SGHRS, CDR2 YFSETQ. V lost 4 bases, J lost 1 base, and 12 bases lay in between. There are 16 residues in the CDR3. CDR3 amino acids: CASSPSSFSGANVLTF. The CDR3 DNA reads as TGCGCCAGCAGCCCGTCGTCCTTTTCTGGGGCCAACGTCCTGACTTTC.

V gene TRBV4-1 combines with J gene TRBJ1-4; 9 positions match TRBD1. The CDR3 extends over 16 amino acids. Trimming at V came to 4 bases and at J to 4 bases, leaving 7 bases not matched to a gene. Germline V CDR1 and CDR2: MGHRA, YSYEKL. The CDR3 coding sequence is TGCGCCAGCAGCCGTCAACGGGACAGGGTTAATGAAAAACTGTTTTTT. It translates to CASSRQRDRVNEKLFF.

The rearrangement uses TRBV28 and TRBJ2-6; 7 bases match TRBD1. The CDR3 is made up of 16 amino acids. Germline CDR1 MDHEN, CDR2 SYDVKM. J lost 3 bases, V lost 4 bases, and 6 bases had no gene match. In nucleotides, the CDR3 is TGTGCCAGCAGTTCCTTGACAGGGTTTGGGGCCAACGTCCTGACTTTC. It translates to CASSSLTGFGANVLTF.

The V gene is TRBV28, the J gene TRBJ1-6; D unresolved. CDR1 MDHEN and CDR2 SYDVKM come from the germline V gene. This CDR3 has 13 residues. V lost 1 base, J lost 10 bases, and 8 bases lay in between. In nucleotides, the CDR3 is TGTGCCAGCAGTTTATTCGAGGAATCACCCCTCCACTTT. It codes for CASSLFEESPLHF.

The chain links TRBV19 to TRBJ1-1; D ambiguous. There are 13 residues in the CDR3. The germline V gene encodes CDR1 LNHDA and CDR2 SQIVND (reference sequence). V lost 3 bases and J 3 bases, leaving 8 bases between the germline ends. CDR3 nucleotide sequence: TGTGCCAGTAGTATGGGAGGGCACACTGAAGCTTTCTTT. Translated, it gives CASSMGGHTEAFF.

With regard to this clone: Other DNA sequences within the sample encode an identical CDR3. V and J are TRBV12-3 or TRBV12-4 and TRBJ1-2, with unresolved D. V dropped 6 bases and J dropped 2 bases, with 4 bases sitting between them. CDR3 length: 11 residues. The CDR3, as DNA: TGTGCCAGCAGCCTGAACTATGGCTACACCTTC. This encodes CASSLNYGYTF.

This chain joins TRBV27 and TRBJ2-7, with D perhaps TRBD1 or TRBD2 (5 bases each). Germline V lookup: CDR1 MNHEY, CDR2 SMNVEV (reference sequence). Between the trimmed V and J ends, which lost 5 bases and 3 bases, there was a span of 14 bases. CDR3 length: 14 amino acids. The CDR3 nucleotides are TGTGCCAGCAGTCCCGGGACGGGAATCTACGAGCAGTACTTC. Its translation is CASSPGTGIYEQYF.

The genes are TRBV9 and TRBJ2-3, with a tentative D call TRBD2 (6 bases). From germline, CDR1 is SGDLS and CDR2 YYNGEE. V was trimmed by 1 base and J by 2 bases, leaving 11 bases between them. The CDR3 has 15 amino acids. For the CDR3, the DNA is TGTGCCAGCAGCGTAAGTGGGGGGACCACAGATACGCAGTATTTT. This gives the protein CASSVSGGTTDTQYF.

The sample holds one count of this clone. This sample also contains other DNA sequences that code for the same CDR3. This sequence joins TRBV7-9 and TRBJ1-5; D is undetermined. Germline assignment: CDR1 SEHNR and CDR2 FQNEAQ (reference sequence). The CDR3 length is 14 residues. The V gene lost 3 bases and the J gene lost 3 bases, with 9 bases spanning the gap. This CDR3 reads CASSFGSSNQPQHF. The CDR3 coding sequence is TGTGCCAGCAGCTTCGGAAGTTCCAATCAGCCCCAGCATTTT.

This clone has more than one count but fewer than ten. The chain joins TRBV13 to TRBJ2-1; 14 nucleotides match TRBD2. CDR3 size: 17 residues. Germline V gives CDR1 PRHDT, CDR2 FYEKMQ (reference sequence). Trimming removed 5 bases from V and 3 bases from J; junction bases left unmatched: 6. CDR3 region: CASSGGLAGDDYNEQFF. The CDR3, as DNA: TGTGCCAGCAGCGGGGGACTAGCGGGGGACGACTACAATGAGCAGTTCTTC.

The chain has TRBV5-4 and TRBJ2-1; D unresolved. Germline V gene sequence: CDR1 SGHNT, CDR2 YYREEE (reference sequence). The CDR3 spans 11 residues. Trimming took 4 bases from V and 7 from J, leaving 6 bases between them. CDR3 region: CASSHSNEQFF. The CDR3 nucleotides read TGTGCCAGCAGCCATAGTAATGAGCAGTTCTTC.

The chain joins TRBV5-1 to TRBJ2-5; tentative D call: TRBD1 (5 bases). Germline V gives CDR1 SGHRS, CDR2 YFSETQ. V lost 0 bases and J 2 bases, leaving 11 bases between the germline ends. This CDR3 has 15 residues. The CDR3: CASSLEGRVQETQYF. The CDR3 bases are TGCGCCAGCAGCTTGGAGGGCAGGGTGCAAGAGACCCAGTACTTC.

The genes are TRBV5-1 and TRBJ2-5, with 11 bases fitting TRBD2. The germline gives CDR1 SGHRS, CDR2 YFSETQ. Trimming removed 9 bases from V and 4 bases from J; junction bases left unmatched: 11. This CDR3 contains 15 residues. CDR3 coding DNA: TGCGCCACCAGAAACGGACTAGCGGGTCCAGAGACCCAGTACTTC. It translates to CATRNGLAGPETQYF.

This chain connects TRBV20-1 to TRBJ2-3; D might be TRBD2 (6 bases). V shed 2 bases and J shed 13 bases, with 13 bases lying between them. This CDR3 region has 11 residues. CDR1 DFQATT and CDR2 SNEGSKA come from the germline V gene (reference sequence). Here the CDR3 DNA reads TGCAGTGCTAGATTAGTGGACTATGAGTATTTT. Its translation: CSARLVDYEYF.

The genes are TRBV7-2 and TRBJ2-1; D remains ambiguous. CDR1 and CDR2 (germline): SGHTA, FQGNSA. This CDR3 contains 15 residues. Trimming took off 4 bases at V and 0 bases at J, with 10 bases between the two ends. The CDR3 spells CASSSSFHSYNEQFF. The CDR3 nucleotides read TGTGCCAGCAGCTCCAGTTTCCACTCCTACAATGAGCAGTTCTTC.

The chain carries TRBV7-2 and TRBJ2-2; tentative D call: TRBD1 (6 bases). CDR3 length equals 14 residues. The V end was cut by 7 bases, the J end by 8 bases, with 17 bases between. CDR1 is SGHTA and CDR2 is FQGNSA in the germline V gene. In DNA, the CDR3 is TGTGCCAGCACCCCTTGGGCAGGGGAAGGGGAGCTGTTTTTT. This codes for CASTPWAGEGELFF.